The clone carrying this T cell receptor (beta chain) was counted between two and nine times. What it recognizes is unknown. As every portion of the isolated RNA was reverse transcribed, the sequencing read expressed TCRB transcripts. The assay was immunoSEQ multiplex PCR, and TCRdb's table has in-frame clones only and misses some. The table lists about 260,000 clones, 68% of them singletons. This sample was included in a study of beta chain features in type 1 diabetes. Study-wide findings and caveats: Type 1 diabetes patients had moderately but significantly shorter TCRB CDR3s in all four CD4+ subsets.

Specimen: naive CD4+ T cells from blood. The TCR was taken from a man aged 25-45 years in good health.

CDR3 in amino acids: CAWSVLVAGLQETQYF. CDR3 nucleotide sequence: TGTGCCTGGAGTGTCTTGGTAGCGGGGCTCCAAGAGACCCAGTACTTC. V is TRBV30 and J is TRBJ2-5; 8 nucleotides line up with TRBD2. V gave up 0 bases and J gave up 1 base; unmatched junction bases: 7. The CDR3 extends over 16 amino acids. CDR1 is GTSNPN, CDR2 SVGIG, per germline (reference sequence).